A single sample is the source of the 17 T cell receptor beta chains below, sequenced in a study of blood T cell repertoires in COVID-19. Produced via immunoSEQ multiplex PCR; TCRdb's table is partial and in-frame only. The sample carries about 130,000 clones, nearly 70% recorded once. Sample: peripheral blood. The receptors derive from a woman between 65 and 79 years old with acute or convalescent COVID-19.

The chain recombines TRBV11-2 with TRBJ2-5, with D possibly being TRBD1 (6 bases). Germline CDR1 reads SGHAT; CDR2 reads FQNNGV. The CDR3 covers 17 residues. The V gene lost 1 base and the J gene lost 2 bases, with 17 bases spanning the gap. Here the CDR3 DNA reads TGTGCCAGCAGCTTAGCACTCTCAGGGGTAGGGCAAGAGACCCAGTACTTC. This gives the protein CASSLALSGVGQETQYF.

This clone was observed a single time. This rearrangement joins TRBV12-3 or TRBV12-4 to TRBJ1-1; 8 nucleotides agree with TRBD1. The J segment lost 5 bases and the V segment lost 5 bases, leaving 4 bases of the junction unmatched. The CDR3 is made up of 13 amino acids. CDR3 loop: CASSETGATEAFF. The CDR3 region has the DNA TGTGCCAGCAGTGAGACAGGGGCGACTGAAGCTTTCTTT.

This chain connects TRBV5-1 to TRBJ2-5; tentatively, D is TRBD1 (6 bases). The CDR3 length is 16 residues. V dropped 0 bases and J dropped 5 bases, with 17 bases sitting between them. Germline CDR1 and CDR2: SGHRS and YFSETQ. The CDR3 nucleotides read TGCGCCAGCAGCTTGGCGAGACAGGTATTTGGCGAGACCCAGTACTTC. Encoded protein: CASSLARQVFGETQYF.

The rearrangement joins TRBV6-5 to TRBJ1-2, with unresolved D. With 6 bases removed from V and 4 bases from J, the gap between germline ends came to 18 bases. This CDR3 region has 15 residues. CDR1 MNHEY and CDR2 SVGAGI come from the germline V gene. The CDR3 DNA sequence: TGTGCCAGCAGATCAACCCGGGGTAGAGGCTATGGCTACACCTTC. Amino acid sequence: CASRSTRGRGYGYTF.

This clone has just a few counts. J is TRBJ1-2 and V is TRBV7-2; a weak D match, TRBD1 (6 bases). The CDR3 has 15 amino acids. V lost 4 bases and J 1 base, leaving 13 bases between the germline ends. Germline V gene sequence: CDR1 SGHTA, CDR2 FQGNSA. The CDR3 DNA follows: TGTGCCAGCAGCTCTATGTGGACAGTTAACTATGGCTACACCTTC. This translates into CASSSMWTVNYGYTF.

This chain links TRBV7-2 with TRBJ2-2, with D unresolved. The CDR3 spans 15 residues. Trimming took off 1 base at V and 5 bases at J, with 11 bases between the two ends. The germline CDR1 and CDR2 sequences are SGHTA and FQGNSA. CDR3 DNA sequence: TGTGCCAGCAGCTTAGGGGCCTCCCTTACCGGGGAGCTGTTTTTT. Its translation: CASSLGASLTGELFF.

The chain has TRBV29-1 and TRBJ1-1; 9 bases are shared with TRBD1. Germline V CDR1 and CDR2: SQVTM, ANQGSEA. The CDR3 length is 16 residues. The junction had 12 bases not matched to a gene; V was cut back by 4 bases and J by 3 bases. CDR3 region: CSVVRHGDRAYTEAFF. In DNA, the CDR3 is TGCAGCGTTGTAAGACACGGGGACAGGGCGTACACTGAAGCTTTCTTT.

The chain uses TRBV10-2 and TRBJ1-3, with unresolved D. CDR1 is WSHSY, CDR2 SAAADI, per germline. Trimming pared 3 bases from V and 0 bases from J, leaving 6 bases between. There are 14 residues in the CDR3. The CDR3 coding sequence is TGCGCCAGCAGTGATAGGAGCTCTGGAAACACCATATATTTT. Protein: CASSDRSSGNTIYF.

This rearrangement joins TRBV5-6 to TRBJ1-2, with TRBD1 matching over 8 bases. CDR3 length: 15 amino acids. J was trimmed by 7 bases and V by 1 base; bases with no gene match: 9. CDR1 SGHDT and CDR2 YYEEEE come from the germline V gene. The CDR3 DNA sequence: TGTGCCAGCAGCTTGAACGCAGGGGGCAGGGGTGGCTACACCTTC. This sequence encodes CASSLNAGGRGGYTF. The entire variable domain, with the rest obtained from reference TRBV5-6 and TRBJ1-2, is as follows: DAGVTQSPTHLIKTRGQQVTLRCSPKSGHDTVSWYQQALGQGPQFIFQYYEEEERQRGNFPDRFSGHQFPNYSSELNVNALLLGDSALYLCASSLNAGGRGGYTFGSGTRLTVV.

The chain carries TRBV5-3 and TRBJ2-7, with 10 bases identical to TRBD2. TRBV5-3 is noted as an ORF with a role that remains uncertain. Trimming removed 4 bases from V and 6 bases from J; junction bases left unmatched: 34. CDR3 length equals 23 residues. The DNA for the CDR3 is TGTGCCAGAAGCCCGCATCGGGCCCAGATCCCTAGCGGGAGCTGTCCTATCCCTTGCGAGCAGTACTTC. This encodes CARSPHRAQIPSGSCPIPCEQYF.

The chain recombines TRBV7-9 with TRBJ1-1, with 7 nucleotides matching TRBD1. Germline V gene sequence: CDR1 SEHNR, CDR2 FQNEAQ (reference sequence). V dropped 5 bases and J dropped 7; count of bases not matched to a gene: 7. The CDR3 is 13 residues long. In DNA form, the CDR3 reads TGTGCCAGCAGCGCTCAGGGGGGTGGTGAAGCTTTCTTT. Amino acid sequence: CASSAQGGGEAFF.

The count of this clone is one. The V gene is TRBV27, the J gene TRBJ1-6; D remains ambiguous. CDR3 length: 16 residues. V was clipped by 0 bases and J by 3 bases, with 9 bases between them. Germline assignment: CDR1 MNHEY and CDR2 SMNVEV (reference sequence). The CDR3: CASSLSPGIYNSPLHF. CDR3 coding DNA: TGTGCCAGCAGTTTATCGCCGGGGATCTATAATTCACCCCTCCACTTT.

This clone was observed once. V usage is TRBV5-1 and J usage is TRBJ1-2; 7 nucleotides agree with TRBD1. Trimming cost V 3 bases and J 0 bases; bases outside gene matches: 5. The germline V gene has CDR1 SGHRS and CDR2 YFSETQ. CDR3 size: 15 residues. CDR3 bases: TGCGCCAGCAGCTCGGGACAGCCCACTAACTATGGCTACACCTTC. As protein: CASSSGQPTNYGYTF.

The chain uses TRBV29-1 and TRBJ1-2, with D unresolved. The germline V gene has CDR1 SQVTM and CDR2 ANQGSEA. V gave up 5 bases and J gave up 6 bases, with 10 bases separating them. The CDR3 is 11 residues long. The CDR3 protein is CSVPSSHGYTF. The CDR3 nucleotides are TGCAGCGTTCCTAGCAGCCATGGCTACACCTTC.

The rearrangement joins TRBV2 to TRBJ2-1; possibly TRBD2 for D (6 bases). Trimming removed 6 bases at V and 5 bases at J, with 11 bases between. Germline V lookup: CDR1 SNHLY, CDR2 FYNNEI. The CDR3 spans 13 residues. CDR3 sequence: CASRGGPHNEQFF. The CDR3 DNA reads TGTGCCAGCAGGGGGGGACCCCACAATGAGCAGTTCTTC.

The CDR3 DNA is TGTGCCAGCAGCGCCCCGGGACAGGGGTTGGAAAAACTGTTTTTT. Amino acids: CASSAPGQGLEKLFF. The chain links TRBV16 to TRBJ1-4, with 10 nucleotides matching TRBD1. V lost 5 bases and J lost 8; bases outside the gene matches: 8. This CDR3 contains 15 residues. The V gene's germline CDR1 is KGHSY and CDR2 FQNENV. The whole variable domain, remainder taken from reference TRBV16 and TRBJ1-4, is GEEVAQTPKHLVRGEGQKAKLYCAPIKGHSYVFWYQQVLKNEFKFLISFQNENVFDETGMPKERFSAKCLPNSPCSLEIQATKLEDSAVYFCASSAPGQGLEKLFFGSGTQLSVL.

This clone has just a few counts. The chain is built from TRBV27 and TRBJ2-7; D is uncertain. The germline V and J ends were trimmed by 0 bases and 0 bases, with 6 bases remaining between them. The germline CDR1 and CDR2 sequences are MNHEY and SMNVEV (reference sequence). CDR3 length: 14 residues. Here the CDR3 DNA reads TGTGCCAGCAGTTTATCGTATAGCTCCTACGAGCAGTACTTC. It encodes CASSLSYSSYEQYF.